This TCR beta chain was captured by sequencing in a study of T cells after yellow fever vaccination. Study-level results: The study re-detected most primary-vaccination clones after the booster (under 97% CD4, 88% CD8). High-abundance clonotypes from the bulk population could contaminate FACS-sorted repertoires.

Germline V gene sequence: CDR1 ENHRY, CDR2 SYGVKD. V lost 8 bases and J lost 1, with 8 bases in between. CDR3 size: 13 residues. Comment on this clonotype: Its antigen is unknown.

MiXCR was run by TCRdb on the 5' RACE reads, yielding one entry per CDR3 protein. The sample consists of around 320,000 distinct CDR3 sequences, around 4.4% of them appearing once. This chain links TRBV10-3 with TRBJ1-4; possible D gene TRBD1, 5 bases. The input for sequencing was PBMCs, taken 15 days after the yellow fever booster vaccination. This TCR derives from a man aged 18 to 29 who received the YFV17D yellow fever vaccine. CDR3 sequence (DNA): TGTGCCATCTGGGGGGGAACTAATGAAAAACTGTTTTTT. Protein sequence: CAIWGGTNEKLFF.